The T cell receptor (beta chain) under discussion was sequenced for a study of spatial heterogeneity in lung cancer. At the level of the study: Consistent detection of more beta-chain than alpha-chain sequences was observed.

Via MiXCR, TCRdb re-called the 5' RACE reads, giving one row per CDR3 protein. Here the sample spans 40,000 to 45,000 distinct CDR3 sequences, about 6.7% being singletons. This clonotype appeared many times. The time point here: sample taken at primary tumor resection. TCRs were sequenced from unsorted whole RNA of tumor, nontumor lung or PBMC. The CDR3 has 15 amino acids. Trimming stripped 7 bases from V and 1 base from J, with 13 bases between. The germline gives CDR1 SNHLY, CDR2 FYNNEI. This rearrangement joins TRBV2 to TRBJ2-2, with D possibly being TRBD1 (5 bases). The sequence came from a female donor with early-stage non-small cell lung cancer. This specimen was PBMCs, taken at surgery. CDR3 DNA sequence: TGTGCCAGCAAGAAGGGGTCCGTGAACACCGGGGAGCTGTTTTTT. This translates into CASKKGSVNTGELFF.